This T cell receptor beta chain was sequenced during a study of T cell responses to AZD1222 COVID-19 vaccine. Broader study findings: The donor cohort was predominantly white British with a female majority, and clonal diversity may have been underestimated. Nearly half of spike-specific TCRs reportedly target variant regions that are unmutated in the B.1.351 and B.1.1.7 variants. Repertoires were obtained solely post-peak T cell response.

Points on this clone: The antigen is unknown.

Per the germline V gene, CDR1 is SGHAT and CDR2 is FQNNGV. There are 15 residues in the CDR3. V lost 1 base to trimming and J lost 2 bases, with 12 bases between them. Clones were sequenced by immunoSEQ multiplex PCR, and TCRdb holds only the in-frame ones, with some missing. The profile shows over 85,000 clones, 85% to 95% of them singletons. This receptor was taken from an adult who received the AZD1222 COVID-19 vaccine. The chain uses TRBV11-2 and TRBJ2-7; D gene unclear. Sequenced here: peripheral blood, sampled 28 days after the second AZD1222 dose. Written as DNA, the CDR3 is TGTGCCAGCAGCTTAGTCGCAGGCCAAGCCTACGAGCAGTACTTC. It translates to CASSLVAGQAYEQYF. Together with reference TRBV11-2 and TRBJ2-7, the CDR3 gives the full variable domain: EAGVAQSPRYKIIEKRQSVAFWCNPISGHATLYWYQQILGQGPKLLIQFQNNGVVDDSQLPKDRFSAERLKGVDSTLKIQPAKLEDSAVYLCASSLVAGQAYEQYFGPGTRLTVT.